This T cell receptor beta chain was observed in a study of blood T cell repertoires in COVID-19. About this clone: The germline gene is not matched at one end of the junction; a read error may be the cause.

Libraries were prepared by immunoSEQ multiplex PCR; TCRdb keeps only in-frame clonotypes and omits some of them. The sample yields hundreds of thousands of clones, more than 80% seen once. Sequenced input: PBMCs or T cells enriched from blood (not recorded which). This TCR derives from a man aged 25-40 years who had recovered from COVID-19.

DNA for the CDR3: TGCGCCAGCAGCTCTGGACAGGGCTCCAACAATGAGCAGTTCTTC. Encoded protein: CASSSGQGSNNEQFF. The chain is built from TRBV5-1 and TRBJ2-1; 8 nucleotides agree with TRBD1. The CDR3 extends over 15 amino acids. Germline-derived CDR1 and CDR2 are SGHRS and YFSETQ.